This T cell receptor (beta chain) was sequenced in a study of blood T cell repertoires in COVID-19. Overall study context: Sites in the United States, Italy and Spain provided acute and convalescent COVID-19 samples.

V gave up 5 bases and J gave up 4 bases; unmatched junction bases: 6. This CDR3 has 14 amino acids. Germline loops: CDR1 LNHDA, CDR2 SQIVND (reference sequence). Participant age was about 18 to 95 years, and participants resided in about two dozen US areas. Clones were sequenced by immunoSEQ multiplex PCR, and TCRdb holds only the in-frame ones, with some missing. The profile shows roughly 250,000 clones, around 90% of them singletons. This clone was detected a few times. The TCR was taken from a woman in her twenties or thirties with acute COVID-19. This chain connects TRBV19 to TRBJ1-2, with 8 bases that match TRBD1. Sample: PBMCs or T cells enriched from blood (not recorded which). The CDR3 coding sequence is TGTGCCAGTAGTCCGGACAGGGTGAGCTATGGCTACACCTTC. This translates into CASSPDRVSYGYTF.